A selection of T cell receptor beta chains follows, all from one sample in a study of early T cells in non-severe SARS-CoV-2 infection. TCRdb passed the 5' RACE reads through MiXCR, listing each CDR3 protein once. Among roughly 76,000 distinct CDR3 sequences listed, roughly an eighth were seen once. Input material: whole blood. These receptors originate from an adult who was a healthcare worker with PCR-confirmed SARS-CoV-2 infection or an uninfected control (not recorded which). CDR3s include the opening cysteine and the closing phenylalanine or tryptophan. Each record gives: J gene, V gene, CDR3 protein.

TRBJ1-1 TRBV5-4 CASSLAQGATEAFF
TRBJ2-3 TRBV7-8 CASSSRRDSSTDTQYF
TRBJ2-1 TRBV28 CASSPGTAYSNEQFF
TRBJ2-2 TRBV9 CASSVEVTGELFF
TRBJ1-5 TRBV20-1 CSARDGRGLGQPQHF
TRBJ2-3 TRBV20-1 CSAGGDRPDTQYF
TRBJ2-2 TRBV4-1 CASSPGTSGSRTGELFF
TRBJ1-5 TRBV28 CASRTSDSNQPQHF
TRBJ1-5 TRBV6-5 CASSPGQGRANQPQHF
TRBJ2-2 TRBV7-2 CASSPSNQGAVIGELFF
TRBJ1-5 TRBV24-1 CATSGQGVRQPQHF
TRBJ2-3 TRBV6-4 CASSYSGGTDTQYF
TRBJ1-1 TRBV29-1 CSVDYNRPVNTEAFF
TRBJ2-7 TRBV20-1 CSAAGPAYEQYF
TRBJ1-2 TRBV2 CASSEAGQGLIYGYTF
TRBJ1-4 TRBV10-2 CASRTGENEKLFF
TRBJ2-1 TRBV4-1 CASSQLTGGEDNEQFF
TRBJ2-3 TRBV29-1 CSSLLTDTQYF
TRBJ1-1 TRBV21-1 CASSKVGIRGENTEAFF
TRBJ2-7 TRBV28 CASSSPAGAVYEQYF
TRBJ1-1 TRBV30 CAWMFGSGNTEAFF
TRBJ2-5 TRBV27 CASSRTGEVETQYF
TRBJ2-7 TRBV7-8 CASSPRGPTGYEQYF
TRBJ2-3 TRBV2 CASERDRADTQYF
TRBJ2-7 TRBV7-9 CASSLSGGILSWEQYF
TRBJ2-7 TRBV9 CASSEGQGAAYEQYF
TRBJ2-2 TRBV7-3 CASSFTGDRVTGELFF
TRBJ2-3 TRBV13 CASSLAWSSGSSTTGPDTQYF
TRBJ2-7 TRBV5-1 CASTPTPGGLYEQYF
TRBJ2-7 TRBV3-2 CASSRVGTVSYEQYF
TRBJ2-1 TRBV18 CASSPLDRNNEQFF
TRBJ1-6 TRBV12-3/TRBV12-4 CASSLRGGRDTSPLHF
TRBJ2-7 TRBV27 CASSSIDFPYEQYF
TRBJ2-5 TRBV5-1 CASSLALGGLQETQYF
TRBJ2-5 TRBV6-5 CASSYDGGGSVGTQYF
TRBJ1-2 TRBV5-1 CASSLAPQGDGYTF
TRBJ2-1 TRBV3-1 CASPHGPEGNEQFF
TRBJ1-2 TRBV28 CASMAGRTYYGYTF
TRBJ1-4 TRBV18 CASSHRGSNEKLFF
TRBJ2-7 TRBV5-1 CASSLNPPGTTYEQYF
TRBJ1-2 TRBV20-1 CSASRDSWVQGYTF
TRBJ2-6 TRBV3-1 CASSQANSGSGANVLTF
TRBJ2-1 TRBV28 CASSSPGPEGAEQFF
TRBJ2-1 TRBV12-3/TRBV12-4 CASSPKGAWNEQFF
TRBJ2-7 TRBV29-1 CSVRGASSYEQYF
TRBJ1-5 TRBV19 CASSIRSDNQPQHF
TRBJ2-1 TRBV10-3 CAIRRDTSSYNEQFF
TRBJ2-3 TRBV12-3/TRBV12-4 CATSGSADTQYF